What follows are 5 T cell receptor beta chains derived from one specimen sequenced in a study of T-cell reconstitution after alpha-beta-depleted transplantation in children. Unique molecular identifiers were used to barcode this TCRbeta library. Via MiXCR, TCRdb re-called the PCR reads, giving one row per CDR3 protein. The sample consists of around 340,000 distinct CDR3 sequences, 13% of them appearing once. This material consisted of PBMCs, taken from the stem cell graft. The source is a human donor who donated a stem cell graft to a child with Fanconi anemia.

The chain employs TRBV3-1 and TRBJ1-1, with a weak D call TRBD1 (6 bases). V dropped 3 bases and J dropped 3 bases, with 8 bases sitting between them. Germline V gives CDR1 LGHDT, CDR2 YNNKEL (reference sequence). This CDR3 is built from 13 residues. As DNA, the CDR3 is TGTGCCAGCAGCCATGGGGGGCACACTGAAGCTTTCTTT. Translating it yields CASSHGGHTEAFF.

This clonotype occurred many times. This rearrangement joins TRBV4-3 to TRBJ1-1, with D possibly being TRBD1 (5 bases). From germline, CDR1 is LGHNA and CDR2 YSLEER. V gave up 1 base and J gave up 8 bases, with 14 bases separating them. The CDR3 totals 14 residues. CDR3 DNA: TGCGCCAGCAGCCAAGTGTCTGGGAAGGGGGAAGCTTTCTTT. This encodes CASSQVSGKGEAFF.

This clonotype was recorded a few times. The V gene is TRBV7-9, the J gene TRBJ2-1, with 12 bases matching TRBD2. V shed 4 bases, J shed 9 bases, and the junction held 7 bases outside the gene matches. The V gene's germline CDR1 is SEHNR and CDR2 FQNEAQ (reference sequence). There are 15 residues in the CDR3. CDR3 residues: CASSSRLAGDTEQFF. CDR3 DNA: TGTGCCAGCAGCTCTCGACTAGCGGGGGATACTGAGCAGTTCTTC. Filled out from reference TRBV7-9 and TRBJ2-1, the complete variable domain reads DTGVSQNPRHKITKRGQNVTFRCDPISEHNRLYWYRQTLGQGPEFLTYFQNEAQLEKSRLLSDRFSAERPKGSFSTLEIQRTEQGDSAMYLCASSSRLAGDTEQFFGPGTRLTVL.

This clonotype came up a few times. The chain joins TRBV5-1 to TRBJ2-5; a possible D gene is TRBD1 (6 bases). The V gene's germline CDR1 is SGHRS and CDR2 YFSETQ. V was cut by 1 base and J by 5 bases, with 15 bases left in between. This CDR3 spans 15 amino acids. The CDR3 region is CASSLSRAGVETQYF. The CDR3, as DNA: TGCGCCAGCAGCTTGTCGAGGGCAGGGGTGGAGACCCAGTACTTC.

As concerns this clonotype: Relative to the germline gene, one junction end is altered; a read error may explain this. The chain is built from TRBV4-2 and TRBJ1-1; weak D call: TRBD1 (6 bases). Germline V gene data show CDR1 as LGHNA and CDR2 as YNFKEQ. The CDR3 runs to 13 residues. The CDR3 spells CASSQQERDTLSF. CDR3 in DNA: TGTGCCAGCAGCCAACAGGAACGGGACACTCTTTCCTTT.